This T cell receptor beta chain was sequenced during a study of identical twins. Study observations and caveats: Clonotypes of the beta chain that were abundant in cord blood carried fewer insertions (memory repertoires showed none).

This clonotype was picked up many times. The antigen remains undetermined. Via MiXCR, TCRdb re-called the 5' RACE reads, giving one row per CDR3 protein. The sample consists of approximately 670,000 distinct CDR3 sequences, roughly 6.2% of them appearing once. The TCR sequence derives from a man aged 18 to 29 in good health. Material: naive T cells sorted from blood.

CDR3 sequence (DNA): TGTGCCAGCAGCGCTCAAGGGACTGGCGCCCCCGATACGCAGTATTTT. Amino acids: CASSAQGTGAPDTQYF. The V and J genes are TRBV9 and TRBJ2-3; tentative D call: TRBD2 (6 bases). Per germline, CDR1 SGDLS and CDR2 YYNGEE. There are 16 residues in the CDR3. Trimming removed 3 bases at V and 6 bases at J, with 20 bases between.